Following are 12 T cell receptor beta chains from one sample sequenced in a study of T cell responses to AZD1222 COVID-19 vaccine. TCRdb's table, derived via immunoSEQ multiplex PCR, lists solely in-frame clones and lacks some. The data contain 100,000 to 150,000 clones, under 95% of them singletons. The sequences come from peripheral blood, collected 28 days after the second AZD1222 dose. These receptors were taken from an adult who received the AZD1222 COVID-19 vaccine.

The gene calls are TRBV20-1 and TRBJ1-2; D uncertain. CDR3 length equals 11 residues. Germline V gene sequence: CDR1 DFQATT, CDR2 SNEGSKA (reference sequence). The germline V and J ends were trimmed by 0 bases and 8 bases, with 7 bases remaining between them. The CDR3 region is CSARDYGGYTF. Here the CDR3 DNA reads TGCAGTGCTAGAGATTACGGGGGCTACACCTTC.

The chain recombines TRBV11-2 with TRBJ2-7, with 10 bases identical to TRBD2. Germline-derived CDR1 and CDR2 are SGHAT and FQNNGV. The V gene end was trimmed by 2 bases and the J gene end by 7 bases; junction bases not matched to a gene: 17. This CDR3 contains 18 residues. CDR3: CASSLRASMPSGSLEQYF. CDR3 sequence (DNA): TGTGCCAGCAGCTTAAGGGCTTCGATGCCTAGCGGGAGCTTAGAGCAGTACTTC.

The gene calls are TRBV28 and TRBJ1-4; weak D call: TRBD1 (6 bases). CDR3 length: 12 amino acids. V shed 8 bases and J shed 8 bases, with 12 bases lying between them. Germline V CDR1 and CDR2: MDHEN, SYDVKM. CDR3 bases: TGTGCCAGCGGCCAGGGGCGGGAAAAACTGTTTTTT. Translating it yields CASGQGREKLFF.

V gene TRBV19 combines with J gene TRBJ1-4; possibly TRBD1 for D (5 bases). The CDR3 spans 14 residues. Trimming removed 7 bases from V and 7 bases from J, with 16 bases in between. CDR1 LNHDA and CDR2 SQIVND come from the germline V gene (reference sequence). The CDR3 is CASTNTLGGEKLFF. As DNA, the CDR3 is TGTGCCAGTACGAACACCCTGGGGGGTGAAAAACTGTTTTTT.

The rearrangement joins TRBV19 to TRBJ1-6, with D unclear. This CDR3 is built from 14 residues. The germline CDR1 and CDR2 sequences are LNHDA and SQIVND (reference sequence). Between the trimmed V and J ends, which lost 1 base and 7 bases, there was a span of 8 bases. CDR3 sequence (DNA): TGTGCCAGTAGTATAGTTCCGGCCAATTCACCCCTCCACTTT. Its translation is CASSIVPANSPLHF.

The chain carries TRBV5-1 and TRBJ2-3; D could derive from TRBD1 or TRBD2 (5 bases each). Germline assignment: CDR1 SGHRS and CDR2 YFSETQ. This CDR3 region has 14 residues. Trimming took 1 base from V and 4 from J, leaving 10 bases between them. CDR3: CASSLIPGPDTQYF. In nucleotides, the CDR3 is TGCGCCAGCAGCTTGATTCCGGGACCAGATACGCAGTATTTT.

CDR3 residues: CASKGSSYEQYF. CDR3 in DNA: TGTGCCAGCAAGGGATCCTCCTACGAGCAGTACTTC. The chain combines TRBV19 with TRBJ2-7; D not resolved. CDR3 length: 12 residues. V dropped 9 bases and J dropped 0 bases, with 9 bases sitting between them. CDR1 is LNHDA, CDR2 SQIVND, per germline (reference sequence).

The V call is TRBV19, the J call TRBJ2-2; unclear D gene. CDR1 and CDR2 (germline): LNHDA, SQIVND (reference sequence). V lost 6 bases, J lost 4 bases, and 18 bases lay in between. This CDR3 has 16 residues. This CDR3 reads CASRGQPELPTGELFF. Here the CDR3 DNA reads TGTGCCAGTAGGGGCCAGCCGGAGCTCCCCACCGGGGAGCTGTTTTTT.

V is TRBV10-3 and J is TRBJ2-7; D not certain. V was pared by 3 bases and J by 3 bases, with 6 bases between. Germline V gene data show CDR1 as ENHRY and CDR2 as SYGVKD. CDR3 size: 12 residues. CDR3 protein: CAISEDRYEQYF. For the CDR3, the DNA is TGTGCCATCAGTGAAGATCGCTACGAGCAGTACTTC.

The chain joins TRBV7-8 to TRBJ1-2; D remains unclear. CDR3 length: 16 amino acids. V dropped 3 bases and J dropped 2 bases, with 16 bases sitting between them. Germline V gene data show CDR1 as SGHVS and CDR2 as FQNEAQ. This CDR3 reads CASSFQSRALNYGYTF. In nucleotides, the CDR3 is TGTGCCAGCAGCTTCCAGAGCCGGGCCCTAAACTATGGCTACACCTTC. Variable domain in full (rest from reference TRBV7-8 and TRBJ1-2): GAGVSQSPRYKVAKRGQDVALRCDPISGHVSLFWYQQALGQGPEFLTYFQNEAQLDKSGLPSDRFFAERPEGSVSTLKIQRTQQEDSAVYLCASSFQSRALNYGYTFGSGTRLTVV.

This chain links TRBV9 with TRBJ1-5; 9 bases line up with TRBD1. Germline V gene sequence: CDR1 SGDLS, CDR2 YYNGEE. V shed 4 bases and J 5 bases; nucleotides not matched to a gene: 7. The CDR3 contains 15 residues. The CDR3 sequence: CASSPSGQGHQPQHF. In nucleotides, the CDR3 is TGTGCCAGCAGCCCCTCGGGACAGGGACATCAGCCCCAGCATTTT.

The rearrangement joins TRBV5-5 to TRBJ2-7; D possibly corresponds to TRBD2 (6 bases). V was cut by 0 bases and J by 2 bases, with 21 bases left in between. The length of the CDR3 is 18 residues. Looked up from germline, CDR1 is SGHKS and CDR2 is YYEKEE (reference sequence). CDR3 sequence (DNA): TGTGCCAGCAGCTTGGAGGTAATGTCTCGGGAGCTACCCTACGAGCAGTACTTC. It specifies CASSLEVMSRELPYEQYF.